The 3 T cell receptor beta chains below were found in one sample sequenced in a study of regulatory T cells in long-lasting Graves disease. Relying on iRepertoire HTBI primers and Arm-PCR of CDR3 regions, the team built TCR beta libraries. Each CDR3 protein is one row after TCRdb ran MiXCR on the multiplex PCR reads. This table has about 520,000 distinct CDR3 sequences, more than 10% appearing once. Regarding time point: newly diagnosed GD, antithyroid drugs for less than 3 months. The authors made the TCR library using RNA they extracted from PBMCs. This sample also belongs to another study, concerning T cells in Graves' hyperthyroidism and ophthalmopathy.

This sample comprised peripheral blood mononuclear cells (PBMCs), obtained at new diagnosis, from a patient treated with antithyroid drugs. The receptors were sampled from a woman younger than 45 with Graves disease.

This clonotype came up many times. The V gene is TRBV20-1, the J gene TRBJ2-3; D is uncertain. V lost 6 bases and J 2 bases, leaving 15 bases between the germline ends. Germline V gives CDR1 DFQATT, CDR2 SNEGSKA (reference sequence). The length of the CDR3 is 14 residues. CDR3: CSAKSVQHTDTQYF. The CDR3 region has the DNA TGCAGTGCCAAGTCCGTCCAGCACACAGATACGCAGTATTTT.

At least ten counts were recorded for this clonotype. This chain joins TRBV6-2 or TRBV6-3 and TRBJ2-1, with no clear D. The CDR3 sequence is 13 residues long. CDR1 and CDR2 (germline): MNHEY, SVGEGT. The V and J ends lost 5 bases and 8 bases respectively, with 13 bases between them. DNA of the CDR3: TGTGCCAGCAGTCCCCTGGGCCGCTATGAGCAGTTCTTC. Its protein product is CASSPLGRYEQFF.

The sample holds a few counts of this clonotype. The chain carries TRBV28 and TRBJ1-2, with 9 positions matching TRBD1. Germline CDR1 reads MDHEN; CDR2 reads SYDVKM. Trimming took 2 bases from V and 6 from J; bases not matched to a gene: 10. The CDR3 has 16 residues. The CDR3 sequence: CASSLVTGTGMNGYTF. The CDR3 nucleotides read TGTGCCAGCAGTTTAGTTACCGGGACAGGGATGAATGGCTACACCTTC.